The source of this T cell receptor (beta chain) is a study of early T cells in non-severe SARS-CoV-2 infection. General study results and limits: Comparison of clonotypes with VDJdb favored anti-spike CD8 responses while missing private and CD4 specificities.

TCRdb processed the 5' RACE reads anew with MiXCR; each CDR3 protein has one entry. Of 70,000 to 95,000 distinct CDR3 sequences in the sample, 9% to 10% are singletons; the top ten hold roughly 5%. This clonotype was observed a handful of times. Its antigen is not known. CDR1 and CDR2 from the germline V gene are LNHDA and SQIVND (reference sequence). The ends lost 6 bases at V and 4 bases at J; junction bases unmatched: 9. This CDR3 is built from 15 residues. The sequencing input was whole blood. This sequence originates from an adult who was a healthcare worker with PCR-confirmed SARS-CoV-2 infection or an uninfected control (not recorded which). The rearrangement links TRBV19 to TRBJ2-3; 8 bases agree with TRBD2. CDR3 sequence (DNA): TGTGCCAGTAGCCGTGTGGGACTAGTGTCAGATACGCAGTATTTT. Its translation: CASSRVGLVSDTQYF.